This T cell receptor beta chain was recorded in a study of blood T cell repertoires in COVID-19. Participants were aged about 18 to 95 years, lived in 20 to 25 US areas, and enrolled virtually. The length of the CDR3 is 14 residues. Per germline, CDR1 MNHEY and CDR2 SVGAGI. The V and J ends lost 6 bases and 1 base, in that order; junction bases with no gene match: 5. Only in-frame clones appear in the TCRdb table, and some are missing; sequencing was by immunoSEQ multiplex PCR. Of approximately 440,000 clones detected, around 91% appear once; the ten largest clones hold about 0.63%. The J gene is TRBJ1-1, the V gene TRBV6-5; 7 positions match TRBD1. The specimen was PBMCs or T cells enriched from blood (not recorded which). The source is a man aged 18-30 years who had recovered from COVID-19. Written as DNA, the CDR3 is TGTGCCAGCAGCGGACAGGCAACGAACACTGAAGCTTTCTTT. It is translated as CASSGQATNTEAFF.